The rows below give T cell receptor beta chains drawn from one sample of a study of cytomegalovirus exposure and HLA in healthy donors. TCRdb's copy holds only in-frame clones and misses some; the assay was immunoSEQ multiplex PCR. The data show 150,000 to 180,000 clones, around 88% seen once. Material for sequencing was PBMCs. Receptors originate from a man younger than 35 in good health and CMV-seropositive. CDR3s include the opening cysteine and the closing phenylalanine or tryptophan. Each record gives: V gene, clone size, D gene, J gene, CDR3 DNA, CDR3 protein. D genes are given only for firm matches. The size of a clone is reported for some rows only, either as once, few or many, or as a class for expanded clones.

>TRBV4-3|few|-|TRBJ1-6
TGCGCCAGCAGCCAAGATAGGAAGGGAGGGGCACCCCTCCACTTT
CASSQDRKGGAPLHF
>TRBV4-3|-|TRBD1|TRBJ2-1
TGCGCCAGCAGCCGGACAGGGCTAAGCTACAATGAGCAGTTCTTC
CASSRTGLSYNEQFF
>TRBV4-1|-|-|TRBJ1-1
TGCGCCAGCAGCCCACGGGGGATCATGAACACTGAAGCTTTCTTT
CASSPRGIMNTEAFF
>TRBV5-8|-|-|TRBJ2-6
TGTGCCAGCAGCGAACGGGGCTCTGGGGCCAACGTCCTGACTTTC
CASSERGSGANVLTF
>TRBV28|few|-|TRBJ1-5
TGTGCCAGCAGTAGTACAGGGAGCAATCAGCCCCAGCATTTT
CASSSTGSNQPQHF
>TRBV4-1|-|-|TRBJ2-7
TGCGCCAGCAGCCCGACCCCCAGGGGCGAGCAGTACTTC
CASSPTPRGEQYF
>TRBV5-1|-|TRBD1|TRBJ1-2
TGCGCCAGCAGCCCGACAGGGGCGAATGGCTACACCTTC
CASSPTGANGYTF
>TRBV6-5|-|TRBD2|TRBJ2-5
TGTGCCAGCAGTTACCGCGGGGGGGCGGGAAGGGAGACCCAGTACTTC
CASSYRGGAGRETQYF
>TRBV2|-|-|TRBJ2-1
TGTGCCAGCAGGGCGGGTACCTCCTACAATGAGCAGTTCTTC
CASRAGTSYNEQFF
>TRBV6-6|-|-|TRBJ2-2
TGTGCCAGCAGTTACTACGGGAGTTCCGAGGAGCTGTTTTTT
CASSYYGSSEELFF
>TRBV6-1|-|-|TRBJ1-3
TGTGCCAGCAACCCCCGGGGGACTGGAAACACCATATATTTT
CASNPRGTGNTIYF
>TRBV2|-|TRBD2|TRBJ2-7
TGTGCCAGCAGTGACGGGGGGGCCGTCTACGAGCAGTACTTC
CASSDGGAVYEQYF
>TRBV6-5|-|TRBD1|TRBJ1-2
TGTGCCAGCAGCCCCGACAGGGTTAATTATGGCTACACCTTC
CASSPDRVNYGYTF
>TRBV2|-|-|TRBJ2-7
TGTGCCAGCAGTGATTCCAGGACAGCTAACTCCTACGAGCAGTACTTC
CASSDSRTANSYEQYF
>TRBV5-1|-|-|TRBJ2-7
TGCGCCAGCAGTTCTACCTACGAGCAGTACTTC
CASSSTYEQYF
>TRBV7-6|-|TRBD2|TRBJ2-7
TGTGCCAGCAGCAATCCACTAGCGGAGAGCTCCTACGAGCAGTACTTC
CASSNPLAESSYEQYF
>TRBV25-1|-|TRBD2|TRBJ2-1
TGTGCCAGCAGACCCAGCGGGGGGGCCGGTGAGCAGTTCTTC
CASRPSGGAGEQFF
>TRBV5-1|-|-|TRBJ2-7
TGCGCCAGCAGCTTGCAGGGGGGAGGAGGGACCTACGAGCAGTACTTC
CASSLQGGGGTYEQYF
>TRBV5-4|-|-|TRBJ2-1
TGTGCCAGCAGTGCCGACAGCCCCGAGCAGTTCTTC
CASSADSPEQFF
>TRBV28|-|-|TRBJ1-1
TGTGCCAGCAGTTTTCTCAGGGAGAACACTGAAGCTTTCTTT
CASSFLRENTEAFF
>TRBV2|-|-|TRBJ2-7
TGTGCCAGTACCCGTCGGACTGAAGCTGGGGAGCAGTACTTC
CASTRRTEAGEQYF
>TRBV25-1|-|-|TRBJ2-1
TGTGCCAGCAGCCGGGGTTACAATGAGCAGTTCTTC
CASSRGYNEQFF
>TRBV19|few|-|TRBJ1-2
TGTGCCAGTAGTATTGTGAGCAACTATGGCTACACCTTC
CASSIVSNYGYTF
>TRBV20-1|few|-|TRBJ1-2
TGCAGTGCCGCCTCGGCGGGAAACACCTTC
CSAASAGNTF
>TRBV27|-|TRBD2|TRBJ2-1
TGTGCCAGCACTAGCGGGAGTCGCAATGAGCAGTTCTTC
CASTSGSRNEQFF
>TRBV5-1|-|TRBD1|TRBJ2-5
TGCGCCAGCAGCGTGCGACAGGGGGGGACAGAGACCCAGTACTTC
CASSVRQGGTETQYF
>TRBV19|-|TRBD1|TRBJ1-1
TGTGCCAGTAGTGACAGGGGGAAGAACACTGAAGCTTTCTTT
CASSDRGKNTEAFF
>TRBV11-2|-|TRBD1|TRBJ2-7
TGTGCCAGCGGACCGGGACAGGGAACCTACGAGCAGTACTTC
CASGPGQGTYEQYF
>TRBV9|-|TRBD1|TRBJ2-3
TGTGCCAGCAGCGTCGGGACAGGGCTGCCAGATACGCAGTATTTT
CASSVGTGLPDTQYF
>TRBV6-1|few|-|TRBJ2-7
TGTGCCACCACATGGGACTCCGGGGCCTACGAGCAGTACTTC
CATTWDSGAYEQYF
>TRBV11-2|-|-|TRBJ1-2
TGTGCCAGCAGCCCATCTAGACGGGAGATTGACTATGGCTACACCTTC
CASSPSRREIDYGYTF
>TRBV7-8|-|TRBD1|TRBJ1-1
TGTGCCAGCAGCTTCGGACAGGGATGGACTGAAGCTTTCTTT
CASSFGQGWTEAFF
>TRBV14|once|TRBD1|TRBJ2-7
TGTGCCAGCAGCCAAATGGCAGGGGGCTCCTACGAGCAGTACTTC
CASSQMAGGSYEQYF
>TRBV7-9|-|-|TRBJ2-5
TGTGCCAGCAGCTTATGGCAGGCCGACCAAGAGACCCAGTACTTC
CASSLWQADQETQYF
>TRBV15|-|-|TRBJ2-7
TGTGCCACCAGCCCCGGAACGGGGAACTACGAGCAGTACTTC
CATSPGTGNYEQYF
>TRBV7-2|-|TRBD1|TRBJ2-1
TGTGCCAGCAGCCAAAGGACAGGGGGCTACAATGAGCAGTTCTTC
CASSQRTGGYNEQFF
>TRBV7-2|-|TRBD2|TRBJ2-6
TGTGCCAGCAGCCCCCAGGGAGGGACTGGGGCCAACGTCCTGACTTTC
CASSPQGGTGANVLTF
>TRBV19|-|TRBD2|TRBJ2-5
TGTGCCAGTAGTAATCGAGCGGGGGTCCGACAAGAGACCCAGTACTTC
CASSNRAGVRQETQYF
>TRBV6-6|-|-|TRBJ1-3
TGTGCCAGCAGGGACGGGGTCTCTGGAAACACCATATATTTT
CASRDGVSGNTIYF
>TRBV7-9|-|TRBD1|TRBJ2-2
TGTGCCAGCAGCTGGGACAGGGTGGGGGAGCTGTTTTTT
CASSWDRVGELFF
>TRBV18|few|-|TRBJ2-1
TGTGCCAGCTCACCGGAGGTAGCCAGTGAGCAGTTCTTC
CASSPEVASEQFF
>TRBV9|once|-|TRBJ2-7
TGTGCCAGCAGCCCGACCCCTAGCAACGAGCAGTACTTC
CASSPTPSNEQYF
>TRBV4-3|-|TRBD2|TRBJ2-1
TGCGCCAGCAGCCAAGACCGGCTAGCGGGAATAACCGGGGAGCAGTTCTTC
CASSQDRLAGITGEQFF
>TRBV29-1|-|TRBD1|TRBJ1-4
TGCAGCGCGAACAGGGGGAGAACTAATGAAAAACTGTTTTTT
CSANRGRTNEKLFF
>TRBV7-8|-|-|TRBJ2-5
TGTGCCAGCAGCACCACAGAGGGAGAGACCCAGTACTTC
CASSTTEGETQYF
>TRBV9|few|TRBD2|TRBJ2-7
TGTGCCAGCAGCGGATGGAGTAGCGGGGGGTTGTCCTACGAGCAGTACTTC
CASSGWSSGGLSYEQYF
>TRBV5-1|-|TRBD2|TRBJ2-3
TGCGCCAGCAGCAAGACTAGCGCAGGAACAGATACGCAGTATTTT
CASSKTSAGTDTQYF
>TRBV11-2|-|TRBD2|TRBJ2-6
TGTGCCACCTGGGGCACTAGCGGGACTGGGGCCAACGTCCTGACTTTC
CATWGTSGTGANVLTF
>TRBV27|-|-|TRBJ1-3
TGTGCCAGCAGTCTCTCAGGGAATGCTGGAAACACCATATATTTT
CASSLSGNAGNTIYF
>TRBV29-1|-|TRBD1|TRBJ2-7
TGCAGCGTCTGGGAGGGACAGGGGAGAAACGAGCAGTACTTC
CSVWEGQGRNEQYF
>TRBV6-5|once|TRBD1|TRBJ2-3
TGTGCCAGCAGTTACAGCTACAGGGGGAGCGATACGCAGTATTTT
CASSYSYRGSDTQYF
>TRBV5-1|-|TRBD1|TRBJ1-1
TGCGCCAGCAGCTCGGGACAGGGGGACACTGAAGCTTTCTTT
CASSSGQGDTEAFF
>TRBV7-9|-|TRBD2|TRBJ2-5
TGTGCCAGCAGCCCCCCTGTAGTAGCGGGGGCGGAGGAGACCCAGTACTTC
CASSPPVVAGAEETQYF